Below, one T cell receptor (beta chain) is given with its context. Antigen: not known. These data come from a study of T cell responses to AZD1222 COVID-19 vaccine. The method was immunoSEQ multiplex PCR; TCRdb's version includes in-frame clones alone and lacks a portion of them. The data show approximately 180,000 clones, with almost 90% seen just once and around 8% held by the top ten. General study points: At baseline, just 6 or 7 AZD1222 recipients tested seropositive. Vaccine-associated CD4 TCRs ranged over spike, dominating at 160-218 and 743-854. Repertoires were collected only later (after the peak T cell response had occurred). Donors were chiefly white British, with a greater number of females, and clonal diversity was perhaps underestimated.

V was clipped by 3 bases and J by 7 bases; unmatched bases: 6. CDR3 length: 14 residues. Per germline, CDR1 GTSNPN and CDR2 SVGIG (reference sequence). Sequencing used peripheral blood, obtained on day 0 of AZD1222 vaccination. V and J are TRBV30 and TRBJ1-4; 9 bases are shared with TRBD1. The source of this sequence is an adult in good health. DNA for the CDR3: TGTGCCTGGAGCTCCCGGGACAGGGCTGAAAAACTGTTTTTT. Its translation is CAWSSRDRAEKLFF.